These 20 T cell receptor beta chains came from one sample sequenced in a study of T-cell reconstitution after alpha-beta-depleted transplantation in children. Unique molecular identifiers were incorporated when the TCRbeta library was constructed. MiXCR, applied by TCRdb to the PCR reads, yields one record per CDR3 protein. The sample carries about 980,000 distinct CDR3 sequences, about 29% recorded once. Sequenced here: PBMCs, mostly from graft donor cells, sampled 360 days after TCRalphabeta/CD19-depleted stem cell transplant. These receptors were taken from a boy under two years old who had a stem cell transplant for SCID, so the T cells may come from the graft donor.

The CDR3, as DNA: TGTGCCAGCGGCCGGAGGAGCCCGAACACTGAAGCTTTCTTT. It codes for CASGRRSPNTEAFF. V and J are TRBV2 and TRBJ1-1; D gene ambiguous. Trimming took 8 bases from V and 1 from J, leaving 14 bases between them. The V gene's germline CDR1 is SNHLY and CDR2 FYNNEI. The CDR3 length is 14 residues.

V usage is TRBV7-9 and J usage is TRBJ2-7; D not resolved. There are 13 residues in the CDR3. V lost 1 base to trimming and J lost 5 bases, with 9 bases between them. From germline, CDR1 is SEHNR and CDR2 FQNEAQ (reference sequence). The CDR3: CASSLGTTNEQYF. The DNA for the CDR3 is TGTGCCAGCAGCTTAGGGACGACCAACGAGCAGTACTTC.

This clonotype was counted only a few times. The chain links TRBV20-1 to TRBJ2-2; D is uncertain. Per germline, CDR1 DFQATT and CDR2 SNEGSKA (reference sequence). The CDR3 has 13 amino acids. V was pared by 0 bases and J by 4 bases, with 6 bases between. The chain's CDR3 is CSAREVPTGELFF. The CDR3 DNA reads as TGCAGTGCTAGAGAGGTTCCCACCGGGGAGCTGTTTTTT.

The chain links TRBV5-1 to TRBJ2-2; D unresolved. Deletions cut 1 base from V and 5 bases from J, with 6 bases between. Germline CDR1 is SGHRS and CDR2 is YFSETQ. This CDR3 comprises 13 residues. DNA for the CDR3: TGCGCCAGCAGCTTGATAGTTACCGGGGAGCTGTTTTTT. This encodes CASSLIVTGELFF. Full variable domain (outside the CDR3, taken from reference TRBV5-1 and TRBJ2-2): KAGVTQTPRYLIKTRGQQVTLSCSPISGHRSVSWYQQTPGQGLQFLFEYFSETQRNKGNFPGRFSGRQFSNSRSEMNVSTLELGDSALYLCASSLIVTGELFFGEGSRLTVL.

This clonotype was observed once. V usage is TRBV5-1 and J usage is TRBJ1-4, with 7 bases matching TRBD1. The germline CDR1 and CDR2 sequences are SGHRS and YFSETQ. The CDR3 has 15 residues. Trimming removed 2 bases from V and 4 bases from J; junction bases left unmatched: 5. This CDR3 reads CASSFTGDSNEKLFF. The CDR3 nucleotides read TGCGCCAGCAGCTTTACAGGGGACAGTAATGAAAAACTGTTTTTT. The entire variable domain, with the rest obtained from reference TRBV5-1 and TRBJ1-4, is as follows: KAGVTQTPRYLIKTRGQQVTLSCSPISGHRSVSWYQQTPGQGLQFLFEYFSETQRNKGNFPGRFSGRQFSNSRSEMNVSTLELGDSALYLCASSFTGDSNEKLFFGSGTQLSVL.

This clonotype came up a few times. The J gene is TRBJ2-1, the V gene TRBV7-8, with TRBD2 identical over 12 bases. The germline gives CDR1 SGHVS, CDR2 FQNEAQ. The V gene end was trimmed by 5 bases and the J gene end by 7 bases; junction bases not matched to a gene: 9. This CDR3 region has 16 residues. The CDR3 DNA is TGTGCCAGCAGCCCGACTAGCGGGGGATCAAGGAATGAGCAGTTCTTC. Translation gives CASSPTSGGSRNEQFF.

The table lists this clonotype with a few counts. The chain is built from TRBV12-3 or TRBV12-4 and TRBJ2-1; 8 bases match TRBD1. The CDR3 loop spans 15 amino acids. V gave up 6 bases and J gave up 3 bases; unmatched junction bases: 7. The CDR3 DNA follows: TGTGCCAGCAGCAAAGGACAGGGAGTCTACAATGAGCAGTTCTTC. Translating gives CASSKGQGVYNEQFF.

There are a few counts of this clonotype. The chain is built from TRBV12-3 or TRBV12-4 and TRBJ2-1, with 7 bases that match TRBD1. Losses at the gene ends were 5 bases for V and 4 bases for J; bases not matched to a gene: 11. CDR3 length: 16 residues. The CDR3 region has the DNA TGTGCCAGCAGTCCCCCTCCCGGGACAGTGTACAATGAGCAGTTCTTC. Translating gives CASSPPPGTVYNEQFF.

The chain's CDR3 is CASSPGNLAGGHNEQFF. The CDR3 nucleotides are TGTGCCAGCAGCCCAGGCAATCTAGCGGGGGGTCACAATGAGCAGTTCTTC. The V gene is TRBV12-3 or TRBV12-4, the J gene TRBJ2-1; 11 nucleotides line up with TRBD2. J gave up 5 bases and V 6 bases, and 12 bases lay outside the gene matches. The length of the CDR3 is 17 residues.

The chain has TRBV20-1 and TRBJ2-3; 7 bases align to TRBD1. The ends lost 1 base at V and 3 bases at J; junction bases unmatched: 10. The CDR3 consists of 16 residues. Germline CDR1 reads DFQATT; CDR2 reads SNEGSKA (reference sequence). The CDR3 spells CSARAGQALGTDTQYF. As DNA, the CDR3 is TGCAGTGCTAGAGCAGGACAGGCGTTGGGGACAGATACGCAGTATTTT.

The J gene is TRBJ2-5, the V gene TRBV10-3, with 7 bases fitting TRBD2. J gave up 1 base and V 10 bases, and 12 bases lay outside the gene matches. Germline values: CDR1 ENHRY, CDR2 SYGVKD. The CDR3 consists of 15 residues. For the CDR3, the DNA is TGTGCCACCAAAGACGGACTAGGTCTCCAAGAGACCCAGTACTTC. This encodes CATKDGLGLQETQYF.

This clonotype was seen ten or more times. The J gene is TRBJ2-2, the V gene TRBV12-3 or TRBV12-4; 7 nucleotides match TRBD1. J lost 3 bases, V lost 7 bases, and 8 bases had no gene match. The length of the CDR3 is 15 residues. This CDR3 is CASTHDRADTGELFF. The DNA of the CDR3 is TGTGCCAGCACCCATGACAGGGCGGACACCGGGGAGCTGTTTTTT.

This clonotype occurred a few times. The chain employs TRBV2 and TRBJ2-5; D is unresolved. Trimming took off 2 bases at V and 7 bases at J, with 20 bases between the two ends. This CDR3 comprises 16 residues. Per germline, CDR1 SNHLY and CDR2 FYNNEI. CDR3 protein: CASSEQLPRAGGTQYF. The CDR3 coding sequence is TGTGCCAGCAGTGAACAGCTACCCCGGGCTGGTGGGACCCAGTACTTC.

The CDR3 loop is CASSSRQAFAEAFF. For the CDR3, the DNA is TGTGCCAGCAGCTCCCGACAGGCGTTTGCTGAAGCTTTCTTT. V gene TRBV12-3 or TRBV12-4 combines with J gene TRBJ1-1; D may be TRBD1 (6 bases). This CDR3 contains 14 residues. V dropped 6 bases and J dropped 6 bases, with 17 bases sitting between them.

This clonotype was picked up a small number of times. The chain employs TRBV28 and TRBJ2-7; 7 bases align to TRBD1. The V segment lost 6 bases and the J segment 2 bases; nucleotides outside the gene matches: 19. Per germline, CDR1 MDHEN and CDR2 SYDVKM. This CDR3 region has 18 residues. CDR3 in amino acids: CASSLPGDRDSDPYEQYF. The CDR3, as DNA: TGTGCCAGCAGCCTCCCCGGGGACCGGGACAGCGATCCCTACGAGCAGTACTTC.

This clonotype has just a few counts. V is TRBV5-1 and J is TRBJ1-6; the match to TRBD1 covers 10 bases. The CDR3 contains 16 residues. The V gene end was trimmed by 2 bases and the J gene end by 7 bases; junction bases not matched to a gene: 6. Germline V gene sequence: CDR1 SGHRS, CDR2 YFSETQ. This CDR3 is CASSFGDRGANSPLHF. CDR3 DNA: TGCGCCAGCAGCTTCGGGGACAGGGGAGCAAATTCACCCCTCCACTTT.

The J gene is TRBJ2-5, the V gene TRBV20-1; no clear D. V was shortened by 3 bases and J by 5 bases, with 16 bases between the two germline ends. The V gene's germline CDR1 is DFQATT and CDR2 SNEGSKA (reference sequence). The CDR3 contains 14 residues. The DNA for the CDR3 is TGCAGTGCTAGGAGTGTTGGGGTTAGGGAGACCCAGTACTTC. Amino acids: CSARSVGVRETQYF.

This rearrangement joins TRBV12-3 or TRBV12-4 to TRBJ1-6; 9 bases fit TRBD1. The CDR3 sequence is 15 residues long. The V and J ends lost 4 bases and 5 bases, in that order; junction bases with no gene match: 3. CDR3 sequence (DNA): TGTGCCAGCAGTTCGGGGACAGGGAATAATTCACCCCTCCACTTT. It encodes CASSSGTGNNSPLHF.

This clonotype has a handful of counts. The chain recombines TRBV11-2 with TRBJ1-1; D call uncertain. There are 15 residues in the CDR3. Germline V lookup: CDR1 SGHAT, CDR2 FQNNGV. The V gene lost 3 bases and the J gene lost 0 bases, with 11 bases spanning the gap. This chain's CDR3 is CASSFTVIMNTEAFF. The CDR3 coding sequence is TGTGCCAGCAGCTTCACGGTGATCATGAACACTGAAGCTTTCTTT.

The chain recombines TRBV3-1 with TRBJ1-1; D is unresolved. CDR1 and CDR2 (germline): LGHDT, YNNKEL (reference sequence). With 4 bases removed from V and 0 bases from J, the gap between germline ends came to 9 bases. The CDR3 spans 14 residues. In nucleotides, the CDR3 is TGTGCCAGCAGCCTCAGACTTATGAACACTGAAGCTTTCTTT. Its translation: CASSLRLMNTEAFF.